These 5 T cell receptor beta chains came from one sample sequenced in a study of blood T cells in healthy people across ages. Alongside a J-beta primer mix, a sample-barcoded 5' primer served in a second PCR lasting roughly 7 to 11 cycles. TCRdb passed the 5' RACE reads through MiXCR, listing each CDR3 protein once. The table lists over 700,000 distinct CDR3 sequences, around 25% of them singletons. The same sample was also studied in work on T cells of mothers and their children.

The sequencing sample was made of blood. Receptors were obtained from a boy aged 10-17 years in good health.

This clonotype appeared many times. The chain is built from TRBV29-1 and TRBJ2-5; D remains unclear. Germline CDR1 reads SQVTM; CDR2 reads ANQGSEA. V was trimmed by 6 bases and J by 4 bases, leaving 6 bases between them. CDR3 size: 10 residues. DNA for the CDR3: TGCAGCGTCCCGCTAGAGACCCAGTACTTC. Encoded protein: CSVPLETQYF.

V gene TRBV3-1 combines with J gene TRBJ2-5; D may be TRBD2 (5 bases). The J call could be wrong; TRBJ2-1 is a better fit for the DNA end. Germline V CDR1 and CDR2: LGHDT, YNNKEL (reference sequence). The CDR3 extends over 14 amino acids. The CDR3 nucleotides read TGTGCCAGCAGCCAAGCGACTACATGCAATGAGCAGTTCTTC. Protein: CASSQATTCNEQFF.

The chain couples TRBV20-1 to TRBJ1-1, with a weak D call TRBD1 (5 bases). From germline, CDR1 is DFQATT and CDR2 SNEGSKA (reference sequence). The CDR3 consists of 17 residues. Between the trimmed V and J ends, which lost 0 bases and 0 bases, there was a span of 17 bases. This CDR3 reads CSARDGFLGRLNTEAFF. The CDR3 DNA reads as TGCAGTGCTAGAGATGGGTTTCTGGGACGGTTGAACACTGAAGCTTTCTTT.

The J gene is TRBJ2-1, the V gene TRBV9; 10 nucleotides line up with TRBD2. Looked up from germline, CDR1 is SGDLS and CDR2 is YYNGEE. V dropped 7 bases and J dropped 5; count of bases not matched to a gene: 9. The CDR3 is 15 amino acids. The CDR3 region is CASQVAGGSNNEQFF. The CDR3 DNA follows: TGTGCCAGCCAAGTAGCGGGAGGAAGCAACAATGAGCAGTTCTTC.

This clonotype was counted at least ten times. This chain joins TRBV14 and TRBJ2-1; D not resolved. Trimming pared 2 bases from V and 4 bases from J, leaving 0 bases between. Germline V lookup: CDR1 SGHDN, CDR2 FVKESK. The CDR3 consists of 11 residues. This CDR3 is CASSQYNEQFF. CDR3 nucleotide sequence: TGTGCCAGCAGCCAATACAATGAGCAGTTCTTC. Drawing the rest from reference TRBV14 and TRBJ2-1, the complete variable domain is EAGVTQFPSHSVIEKGQTVTLRCDPISGHDNLYWYRRVMGKEIKFLLHFVKESKQDESGMPNNRFLAERTGGTYSTLKVQPAELEDSGVYFCASSQYNEQFFGPGTRLTVL.